These 14 T cell receptor beta chains were sequenced from one sample in a study of regulatory T cells in long-lasting Graves disease. With iRepertoire HTBI primers and Arm-PCR of CDR3 regions, TCR beta libraries were built. TCRdb independently ran MiXCR on the multiplex PCR reads; one entry per CDR3 protein. The sample lists 500,000 to 700,000 distinct CDR3 sequences; 15% to 20% were seen once. Time point: newly diagnosed GD, antithyroid drugs for less than 3 months. Extracted PBMC RNA gave rise to the TCR library. The same data also contributed to another study, on T cells in Graves' hyperthyroidism and ophthalmopathy.

The sequencing used peripheral blood mononuclear cells (PBMCs), collected at new diagnosis, from a patient treated with antithyroid drugs. Receptors were obtained from a woman in her twenties or thirties with Graves disease.

This clonotype was counted ten times or more. The chain joins TRBV12-3 or TRBV12-4 to TRBJ2-1, with TRBD2 matching 10 bases. V shed 3 bases, J shed 5 bases, and the junction held 13 bases outside the gene matches. The CDR3 totals 18 residues. The CDR3 sequence is CASSFSPAGGPPNNEQFF. The CDR3 coding sequence is TGTGCCAGCAGTTTCTCCCCAGCGGGAGGGCCCCCTAACAATGAGCAGTTCTTC.

This clonotype was counted at least ten times. The V and J genes are TRBV20-1 and TRBJ2-3; D is ambiguous. Per germline, CDR1 DFQATT and CDR2 SNEGSKA (reference sequence). The CDR3 is 11 residues long. The CDR3 region has the DNA TGCAGCGCACCGCCAGGTCCTGCGCAGTATTTT. This codes for CSAPPGPAQYF.

This chain uses TRBV30 with TRBJ2-3; D is unresolved. Gene TRBJ2-1 matches the end of the DNA better, so the J call may be wrong. The CDR3 is 15 amino acids. From germline, CDR1 is GTSNPN and CDR2 SVGIG (reference sequence). In nucleotides, the CDR3 is TGTGCCTGGAGTGTAAACCGGAACACCTACAATGAGCAGTTCTTC. Protein product: CAWSVNRNTYNEQFF.

This clonotype appeared a few times. V gene TRBV19 combines with J gene TRBJ2-1, with D maybe TRBD1 (6 bases). This CDR3 has 15 amino acids. With 9 bases removed from V and 1 base from J, the gap between germline ends came to 16 bases. Germline assignment: CDR1 LNHDA and CDR2 SQIVND (reference sequence). CDR3 in DNA: TGTGCCAGCACCTTCGACCAGGGGTCCTACAATGAGCAGTTCTTC. Translated: CASTFDQGSYNEQFF.

This clonotype was found many times. J is TRBJ2-7 and V is TRBV7-2; D may be TRBD2 (6 bases). Germline lookup yields CDR1 SGHTA and CDR2 FQGNSA. This CDR3 is built from 13 residues. Trimming removed 6 bases from V and 6 bases from J, with 15 bases in between. In DNA, the CDR3 is TGTGCCAGCAGTCCCGCCGCGGGGTTCGAGCAGTACTTC. This codes for CASSPAAGFEQYF. The variable domain in full, with the rest retrieved from reference TRBV7-2 and TRBJ2-7, is GAGVSQSPSNKVTEKGKDVELRCDPISGHTALYWYRQSLGQGLEFLIYFQGNSAPDKSGLPSDRFSAERTGGSVSTLTIQRTQQEDSAVYLCASSPAAGFEQYFGPGTRLTVT.

This clonotype has a count of ten or more. The V and J genes are TRBV2 and TRBJ2-2; a possible D gene is TRBD2 (6 bases). The CDR3 has 15 residues. Deletions cut 4 bases from V and 7 bases from J, with 16 bases between. In germline, CDR1 is SNHLY, CDR2 FYNNEI. The CDR3 reads CASSVRGLPNGELFF. CDR3 nucleotide sequence: TGTGCCAGCAGTGTGCGGGGACTGCCGAACGGGGAGCTGTTTTTT.

As to this clonotype: Just one base apart from a much larger clone, this may be a read error. The rearrangement joins TRBV28 to TRBJ2-1; no definite D call. Trimming pared 7 bases from V and 15 bases from J, leaving 16 bases between. Germline-derived CDR1 and CDR2 are MDHEN and SYDVKM. The CDR3 contains 11 residues. The CDR3 region has the DNA TGTGCCAGCAATAGGTCGCAGTTGACGTTCTTC. It is translated as CASNRSQLTFF. The full variable domain, its missing parts supplied by reference TRBV28 and TRBJ2-1, is DVKVTQSSRYLVKRTGEKVFLECVQDMDHENMFWYRQDPGLGLRLIYFSYDVKMKEKGDIPEGYSVSREKKERFSLILESASTNQTSMYLCASNRSQLTFFGPGTRLTVL.

Points on this clonotype: At one boundary the junction diverges from the germline segment, which might be a read error. The chain employs TRBV6-5 and TRBJ2-2; D is ambiguous. CDR3 length: 14 residues. Per germline, CDR1 MNHEY and CDR2 SVGAGI. CDR3 coding DNA: TGTGCCAGCAGTTACAGGGCGAACGCCGGGGAGCTGTTTTTT. Translated, it gives CASSYRANAGELFF.

There are many counts of this clonotype. The chain has TRBV12-3 or TRBV12-4 and TRBJ1-2; a possible D gene is TRBD1 (5 bases). The CDR3 is made up of 12 amino acids. Between the trimmed V and J ends, which lost 5 bases and 8 bases, there was a span of 12 bases. CDR3 in amino acids: CASSPGGLGYTF. The CDR3, as DNA: TGTGCCAGCAGTCCTGGGGGACTCGGCTACACCTTC.

This clonotype was seen a handful of times. The chain has TRBV29-1 and TRBJ1-1, with 7 bases lining up with TRBD1. This CDR3 is 13 amino acids long. CDR1 SQVTM and CDR2 ANQGSEA come from the germline V gene. After removal of 4 bases from V and 6 bases from J, the junction contained 8 bases not matched to a gene. CDR3 protein: CSVVVTGAAEAFF. As DNA, the CDR3 is TGCAGCGTTGTAGTAACAGGGGCCGCTGAAGCTTTCTTT.

This clonotype was detected ten times or more. This sequence joins TRBV7-9 and TRBJ2-7; TRBD2 might be the D (6 bases). The CDR3 length is 14 residues. Trimming removed 5 bases from V and 1 base from J, with 12 bases in between. Per germline, CDR1 SEHNR and CDR2 FQNEAQ (reference sequence). This CDR3 is CASSPRGTSYEQYF. The CDR3 DNA sequence: TGTGCCAGCAGCCCACGGGGGACTTCCTACGAGCAGTACTTC.

V usage is TRBV19 and J usage is TRBJ1-6; 7 nucleotides line up with TRBD1. This CDR3 region has 14 residues. In germline, CDR1 is LNHDA, CDR2 SQIVND (reference sequence). After removal of 4 bases from V and 10 bases from J, the junction contained 7 bases not matched to a gene. The DNA of the CDR3 is TGTGCCAGTAGTACCGGGACAGTAGCGTCACCCCTCCACTTT. Its protein is CASSTGTVASPLHF.

This clonotype was observed many times. The chain is built from TRBV20-1 and TRBJ1-2, with a weak D call TRBD1 (5 bases). The V end lost 1 base, the J end lost 0 bases, and 6 bases lay between the germline ends. This CDR3 is 13 amino acids long. The germline gives CDR1 DFQATT, CDR2 SNEGSKA (reference sequence). The CDR3 DNA sequence: TGCAGTGCTAGAGGGGACCCTAACTATGGCTACACCTTC. This codes for CSARGDPNYGYTF.

There are many counts of this clonotype. This chain connects TRBV30 to TRBJ2-7; the match to TRBD2 covers 9 bases. Germline assignment: CDR1 GTSNPN and CDR2 SVGIG (reference sequence). The CDR3 sequence is 14 residues long. V was clipped by 5 bases and J by 3 bases; unmatched bases: 8. In DNA, the CDR3 is TGTGCCTGGGACCAGACTAGCGGCCTCTACGAGCAGTACTTC. Its translation: CAWDQTSGLYEQYF.